The 10 T cell receptor beta chains below come from one sample, sequenced in a study of T cell responses to AZD1222 COVID-19 vaccine. This table comes from immunoSEQ multiplex PCR, and its TCRdb copy is limited to in-frame clones, with some not included. The sample lists roughly 66,000 clones, 88% occurring once. This specimen was peripheral blood, taken 28 days after the second dose of the MenACWY control vaccine. Receptors were obtained from an adult who received the MenACWY meningococcal vaccine as a control.

The chain recombines TRBV27 with TRBJ1-2, with 8 bases identical to TRBD1. Germline trimming cut 5 bases from V and 7 bases from J; bases unmatched to any gene: 21. The CDR3 spans 18 residues. In germline, CDR1 is MNHEY, CDR2 SMNVEV (reference sequence). Written as DNA, the CDR3 is TGTGCCAGCAGTATTAGACAGGGGCTAAACTTTTTGAGAAGTGGCTACACCTTC. Translation: CASSIRQGLNFLRSGYTF.

The genes are TRBV30 and TRBJ2-3; no clear D. Per the germline V gene, CDR1 is GTSNPN and CDR2 is SVGIG (reference sequence). This CDR3 spans 16 amino acids. The germline V and J ends were trimmed by 4 bases and 0 bases, with 17 bases remaining between them. For the CDR3, the DNA is TGTGCCTGGACTCGGAACGGACCGCTTAGCACAGATACGCAGTATTTT. This encodes CAWTRNGPLSTDTQYF.

The rearrangement links TRBV27 to TRBJ1-2; D possibly corresponds to TRBD1 (5 bases). With 7 bases removed from V and 4 bases from J, the gap between germline ends came to 19 bases. The germline V gene has CDR1 MNHEY and CDR2 SMNVEV (reference sequence). The CDR3 totals 15 residues. In DNA, the CDR3 is TGTGCCAGCAAGACGATCCGGGACGGCCCCTATGGCTACACCTTC. Amino acids: CASKTIRDGPYGYTF.

The chain has TRBV28 and TRBJ2-7; D is unresolved. Germline V gene lookup returns CDR1 MDHEN and CDR2 SYDVKM. Between the trimmed V and J ends, which lost 6 bases and 3 bases, there was a span of 12 bases. The CDR3 runs 13 residues. The CDR3 DNA reads as TGTGCCAGCAGCTTCCCCCGGGTCTACGAGCAGTACTTC. This gives the protein CASSFPRVYEQYF.

The chain links TRBV13 to TRBJ1-6; D not certain. The CDR3 contains 16 residues. V was trimmed by 1 base and J by 0 bases, leaving 7 bases between them. CDR1 is PRHDT and CDR2 is FYEKMQ in the germline V gene (reference sequence). The chain's CDR3 is CASSLEGSSYNSPLHF. CDR3 sequence (DNA): TGTGCCAGCAGCTTAGAGGGAAGCTCCTATAATTCACCCCTCCACTTT.

The chain uses TRBV25-1 and TRBJ1-1; D gene uncertain. There are 12 residues in the CDR3. Trimming shortened V by 3 bases and J by 6 bases, and 8 bases separated the two germline ends. Germline CDR1 is MGHDK and CDR2 is SYGVNS. In DNA, the CDR3 is TGTGCCAGCAGTGACGATAAGCCTGAAGCTTTCTTT. This gives the protein CASSDDKPEAFF.

This clone was seen once. The chain uses TRBV12-3 or TRBV12-4 and TRBJ1-3; D perhaps matches TRBD1 (5 bases). The CDR3 contains 13 residues. Trimming stripped 8 bases from V and 8 bases from J, with 16 bases between. The CDR3 region is CASRGGVGDTIYF. The CDR3 DNA reads TGTGCCAGCCGGGGGGGGGTCGGAGACACCATATATTTT.

CDR3 bases: TGTGCCAGCACCTTAGAGGGGTATCGGACCGAGCAGTACTTC. It specifies CASTLEGYRTEQYF. The chain couples TRBV6-5 to TRBJ2-7; D assignment may be TRBD1 or TRBD2 (5 bases each). This CDR3 comprises 14 residues. Looked up from germline, CDR1 is MNHEY and CDR2 is SVGAGI. Between the trimmed V and J ends, which lost 7 bases and 6 bases, there was a span of 19 bases.

J is TRBJ1-3 and V is TRBV2; TRBD1 is a possible D gene (5 bases). Trimming removed 5 bases from V and 0 bases from J, with 14 bases in between. CDR1 is SNHLY, CDR2 FYNNEI, per germline. The CDR3 spans 16 residues. CDR3 DNA sequence: TGTGCCAGCAGTCGGGAGACAGCGACCTCTGGAAACACCATATATTTT. Translated: CASSRETATSGNTIYF. The full variable domain, its missing parts supplied by reference TRBV2 and TRBJ1-3, is EPEVTQTPSHQVTQMGQEVILRCVPISNHLYFYWYRQILGQKVEFLVSFYNNEISEKSEIFDDQFSVERPDGSNFTLKIRSTKLEDSAMYFCASSRETATSGNTIYFGEGSWLTVV.

The chain combines TRBV7-2 with TRBJ1-2; maybe TRBD1 (5 bases). Trimming cost V 1 base and J 2 bases, with 14 bases left between them. The CDR3 runs to 16 residues. Germline CDR1 and CDR2: SGHTA and FQGNSA. Here the CDR3 DNA reads TGTGCCAGCAGCTTAGATCCAGGGTGGAACAACTATGGCTACACCTTC. Protein: CASSLDPGWNNYGYTF.